This T cell receptor beta chain was recorded in a study of response to subunit inactivated influenza vaccine. Broader study findings: The authors suggested that every seasonal influenza vaccination recruits few new T cells.

TCRdb re-called the RT-PCR reads through MiXCR, storing one row per CDR3 protein. The table records approximately 310,000 distinct CDR3 sequences, 21% of them present only once. CDR1 and CDR2 from the germline V gene are LGHDT and YNNKEL (reference sequence). Trimming shortened V by 10 bases and J by 1 base, and 34 bases separated the two germline ends. The CDR3 contains 20 residues. In the case of this clonotype: What it recognizes is unknown.

The sequence derives from a man in his fifties or sixties who received an inactivated influenza vaccine. This chain links TRBV3-1 with TRBJ1-1; TRBD1 is a possible D gene (6 bases). Sample: PBMCs from blood, taken 21 months after vaccination. In nucleotides, the CDR3 is TGTGCCACCTGCCAAGGGGTCCAGGGGTATAATGCTGCGGGGAACACTGAAGCTTTCTTT. It encodes CATCQGVQGYNAAGNTEAFF.